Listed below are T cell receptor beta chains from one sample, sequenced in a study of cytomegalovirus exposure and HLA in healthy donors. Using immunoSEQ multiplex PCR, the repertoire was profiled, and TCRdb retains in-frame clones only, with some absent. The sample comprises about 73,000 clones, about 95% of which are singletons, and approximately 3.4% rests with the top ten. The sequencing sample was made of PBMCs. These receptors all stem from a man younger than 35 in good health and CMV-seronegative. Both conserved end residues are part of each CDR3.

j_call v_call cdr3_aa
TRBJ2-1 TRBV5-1 CASSQSGTGHNEQFF
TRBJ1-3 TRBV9 CASSPWDRSADTIYF
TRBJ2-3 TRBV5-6 CASSFPGGDTDTQYF
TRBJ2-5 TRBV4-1 CASSQAELSDQETQYF
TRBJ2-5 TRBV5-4 CASSSPATSGGAEETQYF
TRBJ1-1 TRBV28 CASSLQGWLAFF
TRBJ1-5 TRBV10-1 CASGKTGEGAYQPQHF
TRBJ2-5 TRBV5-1 CASSVLPSGGGPGETQYF
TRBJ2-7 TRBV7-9 CASSWGGEQYF
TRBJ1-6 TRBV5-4 CASSSVGEGSPLHF
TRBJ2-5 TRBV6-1 CASSRGRGQQETQYF
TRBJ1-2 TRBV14 CASSHTIYGYTF
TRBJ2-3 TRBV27 CASRRATAISTDTQYF
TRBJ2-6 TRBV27 CASSLGGRGSAGANVLTF
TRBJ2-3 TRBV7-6 CASSRDRVTDTQYF
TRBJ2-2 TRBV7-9 CASSLRVGGTGELFF
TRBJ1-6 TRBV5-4 CASSPRGTVDSPLHF
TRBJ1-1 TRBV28 CASSQINTEAFF
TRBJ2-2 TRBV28 CASRDRTTGELFF
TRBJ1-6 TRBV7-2 CASSLEGAANSPLHF
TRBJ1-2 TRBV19 CASSMGGALEFGGYTF
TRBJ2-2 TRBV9 CASSGSGQINTGELFF
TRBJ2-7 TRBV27 CASSRTGTKDYEQYF
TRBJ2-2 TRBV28 CASSHTIADTNTGELFF
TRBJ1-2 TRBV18 CASSQRPGTGSNYGYTF
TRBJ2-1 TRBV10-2 CASSESSGRAYNEQFF
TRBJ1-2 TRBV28 CASSFGQTYGYTF
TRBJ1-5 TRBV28 CASSPSDRENQPQHF